The rows below give T cell receptor beta chains drawn from one sample of a study of blood T cells in healthy people across ages. TCRdb re-derived calls from the 5' RACE reads in MiXCR, one entry per CDR3 protein. The sample has 950,000 to 1,200,000 distinct CDR3 sequences, 35% to 40% seen once. The specimen sequenced was blood. These receptors all come from a man aged 18-30 years in good health. Both conserved end residues are part of each CDR3. The D gene is left open where the match is weak. Some rows mark clone size as missing; the rest say once, few, many or name a class of expanded clone.

-,TRBJ2-5,TRBV6-5,-,13,TGTGCCAGCCCTAAGGGCCCCGAAGAGACCCAGTACTTC,CASPKGPEETQYF
-,TRBJ2-7,TRBV27,-,15,TGTGCCAGCAATTTTCGGGCACCTAGGCGCTACGAGCAGTACTTC,CASNFRAPRRYEQYF
-,TRBJ2-1,TRBV6-1,-,17,TGTGCCAGCAGTGAAGCACGGTCCCTTACAGGATACAATGAGCAGTTCTTC,CASSEARSLTGYNEQFF
TRBD1,TRBJ2-3,TRBV6-2/TRBV6-3,few,16,TGTGCCAGCAGTTACACCACAGGGGATTTCGCAGATACGCAGTATTTT,CASSYTTGDFADTQYF
-,TRBJ1-1,TRBV7-2,few,13,TGTGCCAGCCCCCAGGGGAGTTGGAATGAAGCTTTCTTT,CASPQGSWNEAFF
-,TRBJ1-2,TRBV2,-,19,TGTGCCAGCCTCCTACAGGGCAGGGAATCAAGAAAGGCTAACTATGGCTACACCTTC,CASLLQGRESRKANYGYTF
-,TRBJ1-4,TRBV27,-,13,TGTGCCAGCAGTTTAACCAGTAATGAAAAACTGTTTTTT,CASSLTSNEKLFF
-,TRBJ1-2,TRBV25-1,few,12,TGTGCCAGCAAAAGGGAGGGCTATGGCTACACCTTC,CASKREGYGYTF
TRBD2,TRBJ2-7,TRBV20-1,-,15,TGCAGTGCTAGACGCGTAGCGGGGGCTCTCTCCGAGCAGTACTTC,CSARRVAGALSEQYF
-,TRBJ1-1,TRBV5-1,few,14,TGCGCCAGCAGCTTGGAGGGGGGACTGGGAGAAGCTTTCTTT,CASSLEGGLGEAFF
TRBD1,TRBJ1-6,TRBV27,few,17,TGTGCCAGCAGGAGGGGACAGGGGCTCTCCTATAATTCACCCCTCCACTTT,CASRRGQGLSYNSPLHF
-,TRBJ2-7,TRBV10-3,-,13,TGTGCCATCAAACCTTCCGCGGGCAATGAGCAGTACTTC,CAIKPSAGNEQYF
-,TRBJ2-3,TRBV7-2,few,13,TGTGCCAGCAGCTTTGGCAGCGTAGATACGCAGTATTTT,CASSFGSVDTQYF
-,TRBJ2-3,TRBV6-1,-,14,TGTGCCAGCAGTGAATCAGGTTCCCCAGATACGCAGTATTTT,CASSESGSPDTQYF
-,TRBJ1-2,TRBV4-3,once,15,TGCACCAGCAGCGCCCGATGGGGGGGTCGTCCTGGAAACACCTTC,CTSSARWGGRPGNTF
-,TRBJ1-2,TRBV12-3/TRBV12-4,-,13,TGTGCCAGCAGTTTTTGGGGCTCGGATGGCCACACCTTC,CASSFWGSDGHTF
-,TRBJ2-3,TRBV12-3/TRBV12-4,many,13,TGTGCCAGCAGTGAGGTCAGCACAGATACGCAGTATTTT,CASSEVSTDTQYF
-,TRBJ2-3,TRBV6-6,few,14,TGTGCCAGCAGTCAAGGCGCACGCACAGATACGCAGTATTTT,CASSQGARTDTQYF
-,TRBJ2-2,TRBV20-1,-,16,TGCAGTGCTAGAATAGTGGGCCCTTCGAACACCGGGGAGCTGTTTTTT,CSARIVGPSNTGELFF
-,TRBJ2-5,TRBV5-1,few,14,TGCGCCAGCAGCTTGGGGGACAATCAAGAGACCCAGTACTTC,CASSLGDNQETQYF
TRBD1,TRBJ2-3,TRBV12-3/TRBV12-4,-,16,TGTGCCAGCATCCGACAGGGTTTGGCACGTACAGATACGCAGTATTTT,CASIRQGLARTDTQYF
-,TRBJ1-1,TRBV24-1,-,13,TGTGCCACCAGGGGCGGGGAGCACACTGAAGCTTTCTTT,CATRGGEHTEAFF
-,TRBJ2-7,TRBV27,-,15,TGTGCCAGCAGACCTATTCGGGGATCCTTGGACGAGCAGTACTTC,CASRPIRGSLDEQYF
-,TRBJ1-1,TRBV5-1,-,13,TGCGCCAGCAGCGTGGATCGGCGCACTGAAGCTTTCTTT,CASSVDRRTEAFF
-,TRBJ2-3,TRBV6-1,-,16,TGTGCCAGCAGTGAAGCGTGGAAACAGGGAGCAGATACGCAGTATTTT,CASSEAWKQGADTQYF
TRBD1,TRBJ1-4,TRBV6-2/TRBV6-3,-,19,TGTGCCAGCAGTTTCCTGGACAGGGGCGACTTTACAACTAATGAAAAACTGTTTTTT,CASSFLDRGDFTTNEKLFF
TRBD1,TRBJ2-5,TRBV3-1,-,18,TGTGCCAGCAGCCAAGATAGATCGGAGACAGGGGGCGAAGAGACCCAGTACTTC,CASSQDRSETGGEETQYF
-,TRBJ1-1,TRBV7-9,many,14,TGTGCCAGCAGCTTTAGGACGGTGAACACTGAAGCTTTCTTT,CASSFRTVNTEAFF
-,TRBJ1-2,TRBV7-2,few,14,TGTGCCAGCAGCCGCACGCGACAGGACTATGGCTACACCTTC,CASSRTRQDYGYTF
-,TRBJ1-6,TRBV7-9,-,15,TGTGCCAGCAGCTTAGCTGGGGGGTATAATTCACCCCTCCACTTT,CASSLAGGYNSPLHF
-,TRBJ2-2,TRBV24-1,few,14,TGTGCCACCAGTGATTTTGATGGCACCGGGGAGCTGTTTTTT,CATSDFDGTGELFF
-,TRBJ2-3,TRBV20-1,-,13,TGCAGTGCTTCTCCCACGGGGGATTATACGCAGTATTTT,CSASPTGDYTQYF
-,TRBJ2-1,TRBV2,-,14,TGTGCCAGCAAAGACACGGTTAATGGCAATGAGCAGTTCTTC,CASKDTVNGNEQFF
-,TRBJ1-1,TRBV5-1,-,16,TGCGCCAGCAGCTTGGGACAGGACGGCAGAAACACTGAAGCTTTCTTT,CASSLGQDGRNTEAFF
-,TRBJ1-2,TRBV7-2,-,15,TGTGCCAGCAGCTCCCTCCCGGGGCTTAACTATGGCTACACCTTC,CASSSLPGLNYGYTF
TRBD2,TRBJ2-3,TRBV7-2,many,16,TGTGCCAGCAGCCGGGACTACAGTGGGGCAACAGATACGCAGTATTTT,CASSRDYSGATDTQYF
-,TRBJ1-1,TRBV9,-,15,TGTGCCAGCAGCCCAAATCGCCTGGGAGGCACTGAAGCTTTCTTT,CASSPNRLGGTEAFF
-,TRBJ1-6,TRBV30,-,15,TGTGCCTGGAGCGGATTACAGGGTCCGGATTCACCCCTCCACTTT,CAWSGLQGPDSPLHF
-,TRBJ1-5,TRBV6-2/TRBV6-3,once,13,TGTGCCAGCAGTTACACTGGGCTGCAGCCCCAGCATTTT,CASSYTGLQPQHF
-,TRBJ2-5,TRBV3-1,-,14,TGTGTCAGCAGCCAAGGTCGACAGCAAGAGACCCAGTACTTC,CVSSQGRQQETQYF
-,TRBJ2-1,TRBV6-2/TRBV6-3,-,15,TGTGCCAGCAGTTACTCAGGGGTCCTGTACAATGAGCAGTTCTTC,CASSYSGVLYNEQFF
-,TRBJ1-2,TRBV7-2,-,15,TGTGCCAGCAGCCCAGAGCCCAGGGATTACTATGGCTACACCTTC,CASSPEPRDYYGYTF
TRBD1,TRBJ1-1,TRBV9,many,13,TGTGCCAGCAGCTATACAGGGGACACTGAAGCTTTCTTT,CASSYTGDTEAFF
-,TRBJ2-3,TRBV20-1,once,15,TGCAGTGCTAGTAGGGGGGCCTACGGTCCAGATACGCAGTATTTT,CSASRGAYGPDTQYF
-,TRBJ1-2,TRBV29-1,many,10,TGCAGCGTGGGGGTGGCTGGCTACACCTTC,CSVGVAGYTF
-,TRBJ2-3,TRBV4-1,-,14,TGCGCCAGCAGCCAAGATCAAGGTGGAGATACGCAGTATTTT,CASSQDQGGDTQYF
TRBD1,TRBJ2-2,TRBV5-1,-,15,TGCGCCAGCAGCCGGGACAGGCGGAACACCGGGGAGCTGTTTTTT,CASSRDRRNTGELFF